This paragraph covers one T cell receptor (beta chain) sequence. Its antigen is not identified. Sequencing was performed with immunoSEQ multiplex PCR; in TCRdb, only in-frame clones are kept and a portion is missing. In the table there are 130,000 or so clones, over 65% of which are singletons. Time point given: baseline pretreatment blood. The treatment: 15 Gy SBRT to primary tumor, nephrectomy 4 weeks later. This entry belongs to a study of radiation and T cells in renal cell carcinoma. Study as a whole: Nephrectomy followed 15 Gy stereotactic body radiation by 4 weeks.

Study-level results: From baseline, blood top tumor clonotypes peaked at 2 weeks post-radiation.

Germline V gene sequence: CDR1 SGHTA, CDR2 FQGNSA. Trimming cost V 4 bases and J 6 bases; bases outside gene matches: 6. The CDR3 covers 14 residues. The chain is built from TRBV7-2 and TRBJ2-3; TRBD1 agrees at 8 bases. The sequence came from a woman between 50 and 59 years old with renal cell carcinoma. This specimen was blood, taken from a patient whose treatment included radiotherapy and nephrectomy. The CDR3 spells CASSSRQGPDTQYF. CDR3 coding DNA: TGTGCCAGCAGCTCTCGACAGGGGCCCGATACGCAGTATTTT.